This T cell receptor (beta chain) was sequenced in a study of T cells in tumors after PD-1 blockade. Before and after PD-1 blockade, biopsies were collected from the same primary tumor site. This clone was picked up a small number of times. Some clones are missing from TCRdb's copy, which holds only in-frame ones; the method was immunoSEQ multiplex PCR. There are roughly 4,000 clones in the sample; less than 75% occur only once, and around 13% lies in the top ten. V dropped 2 bases and J dropped 4 bases, with 6 bases sitting between them. The CDR3 extends over 14 amino acids. Per the germline V gene, CDR1 is MNHEY and CDR2 is SMNVEV (reference sequence).

The receptor's source is a human donor with basal cell carcinoma. V usage is TRBV27 and J usage is TRBJ1-6; no definite D call. The input for sequencing was tumor tissue, taken before anti-PD-1 treatment. The CDR3 region is CASSLQPYNSPLHF. For the CDR3, the DNA is TGTGCCAGCAGTTTACAGCCTTATAATTCACCCCTCCACTTT.